This is a list of T cell receptor beta chains from one sample in a study of blood T cell repertoires in COVID-19. Clones were read by immunoSEQ multiplex PCR, and TCRdb kept only the in-frame ones, dropping some. The repertoire has 210,000 or so clones, roughly 80% of them found once; the top ten carry 13%. Sequenced: peripheral blood. These receptor sequences come from a man aged 50 or older who had recovered from COVID-19. Both conserved end residues are part of each CDR3. D genes are given only for firm matches. Clone size appears in some rows only: once, few, many, or a class for an expanded clone.

TRBV6-5	TRBJ2-1	TRBD2	few	CASSYTISGSPDEQFF	TGTGCCAGCAGTTACACCATTAGCGGGAGTCCTGATGAGCAGTTCTTC
TRBV12-3/TRBV12-4	TRBJ2-7	-	-	CASSSRLDTEQYF	TGTGCCAGCAGTTCTCGACTAGATACCGAGCAGTACTTC
TRBV7-3	TRBJ2-3	-	-	CASSLTSRTAQYF	TGTGCCAGCAGCTTAACGAGCCGGACAGCGCAGTATTTT
TRBV4-1	TRBJ2-1	-	-	CASSQVVLANEQFF	TGCGCCAGCAGCCAAGTGGTCCTAGCCAATGAGCAGTTCTTC
TRBV4-3	TRBJ2-7	TRBD1	-	CASSRVMTGGLGEQYF	TGCGCCAGCAGCCGGGTTATGACAGGGGGGCTGGGCGAGCAGTACTTC
TRBV29-1	TRBJ1-2	TRBD1	-	CSVDRGMNYGYTF	TGCAGCGTGGACAGGGGGATGAACTATGGCTACACCTTC
TRBV7-3	TRBJ1-2	-	-	CASSFRVGDGYTF	TGTGCCAGCAGCTTTCGGGTCGGAGATGGCTACACCTTC
TRBV19	TRBJ1-2	-	-	CASSIERPYYGYTF	TGTGCCAGTAGTATAGAGCGGCCGTACTATGGCTACACCTTC
TRBV2	TRBJ1-2	-	-	CARLQGYYGYTF	TGTGCCAGACTTCAGGGGTACTATGGCTACACCTTC
TRBV28	TRBJ2-2	-	-	CASSSFLTGELFF	TGTGCCAGCAGTTCCTTCCTGACCGGGGAGCTGTTTTTT
TRBV30	TRBJ2-3	TRBD1	-	CAWRDRGPDTQYF	TGTGCCTGGAGGGACAGGGGGCCAGATACGCAGTATTTT
TRBV25-1	TRBJ1-5	-	few	CASSSGSGQPQHF	TGTGCCAGCAGTTCAGGGTCCGGTCAGCCCCAGCATTTT
TRBV7-9	TRBJ2-3	TRBD2	-	CASSGQGGRVGMNTQYF	TGTGCCAGCAGCGGCCAGGGCGGGAGGGTTGGAATGAATACGCAGTATTTT
TRBV15	TRBJ2-3	TRBD2	-	CATSRDRTSGSTDTQYF	TGTGCCACCAGCAGAGATAGGACTAGCGGGAGTACAGATACGCAGTATTTT
TRBV3-1/TRBV3-2	TRBJ1-1	-	-	CASSPSTTNTEAFF	TGTGCCAGCAGCCCGAGCACTACGAACACTGAAGCTTTCTTT
TRBV3-1/TRBV3-2	TRBJ2-1	-	-	CASSQDNYSSEQFF	TGTGCCAGCAGCCAAGATAACTATTCCAGTGAGCAGTTCTTC
TRBV2	TRBJ2-3	-	-	CASRISTSTDTQYF	TGTGCCAGCCGCATTTCAACTAGCACAGATACGCAGTATTTT
TRBV5-6	TRBJ1-1	TRBD1	-	CASSSGTGAPEF	TGTGCCAGCAGCTCCGGGACAGGGGCGCCCGAATTT
TRBV29-1	TRBJ2-7	TRBD2	-	CSVEGLAGEPAYEQYF	TGCAGCGTTGAAGGACTAGCGGGAGAACCCGCCTACGAGCAGTACTTC
TRBV6-1	TRBJ2-1	TRBD2	few	CASSEGTSGSRFF	TGTGCCAGCAGTGAAGGGACTAGCGGGAGTAGGTTCTTC
TRBV7-6	TRBJ2-3	-	-	CASSLFEGGRDTQYF	TGTGCCAGCAGCTTATTCGAGGGAGGACGGGATACGCAGTATTTT
TRBV20-1	TRBJ1-5	-	-	CSASLGARNQPQHF	TGCAGTGCTAGTCTAGGGGCTCGCAATCAGCCCCAGCATTTT
TRBV5-1	TRBJ1-1	-	once	CASSVDINTEAFF	TGCGCCAGCAGCGTGGACATCAACACTGAAGCTTTCTTT
TRBV7-2	TRBJ2-7	-	-	CASSLISEQYF	TGTGCCAGCAGCTTAATCTCCGAGCAGTACTTC
TRBV5-4	TRBJ2-7	TRBD1	once	CASRPNSGTDYEQYF	TGTGCCAGCAGACCGAACTCCGGGACAGACTACGAGCAGTACTTC
TRBV27	TRBJ2-7	TRBD1	-	CASSPSSPGQGLLSVF	TGTGCCAGCAGTCCTTCCTCGCCGGGACAGGGGCTACTTTCAGTGTTC
TRBV19	TRBJ1-2	TRBD1	-	CATGGTGNYGYTF	TGTGCTACAGGCGGGACAGGGAACTATGGCTACACCTTC
TRBV11-2	TRBJ1-2	TRBD1	-	CASSVERQGSEGYTF	TGTGCCAGCAGCGTAGAACGACAGGGATCGGAAGGCTACACCTTC
TRBV2	TRBJ2-1	TRBD2	-	CASSFSGRGKNEQFF	TGTGCCAGCAGCTTTAGCGGGAGGGGCAAAAATGAGCAGTTCTTC
TRBV19	TRBJ2-7	TRBD1	once	CASSISQGVYEQYF	TGTGCCAGTAGCATTAGCCAGGGGGTCTACGAGCAGTACTTC
TRBV4-3	TRBJ2-3	-	-	CASSRFQGMDTQYF	TGCGCCAGCAGCCGATTCCAGGGGATGGATACGCAGTATTTT
TRBV5-1	TRBJ2-2	TRBD2	-	CASSLALAGVSGELFF	TGCGCCAGCAGCTTGGCGCTAGCGGGAGTATCCGGGGAGCTGTTTTTT
TRBV5-4	TRBJ1-1	-	-	CASSPGGATNTEAFF	TGTGCCAGCAGCCCCGGCGGAGCGACGAACACTGAAGCTTTCTTT
TRBV28	TRBJ2-1	TRBD1	-	CASSAVGQTYRGNEQFF	TGTGCCAGCAGTGCAGTGGGACAGACCTATAGGGGCAATGAGCAGTTCTTC
TRBV4-1	TRBJ2-7	TRBD1	-	CASSQGTGPEQYF	TGCGCCAGCAGCCAGGGGACAGGTCCCGAGCAGTACTTC
TRBV11-2	TRBJ2-7	TRBD1	many	CASSLGGHPGQGYEQYF	TGTGCCAGCAGCTTAGGGGGCCATCCGGGACAGGGCTACGAGCAGTACTTC
TRBV3-1/TRBV3-2	TRBJ1-3	-	-	CASSQDTGLGNTIYF	TGTGCCAGCAGCCAAGATACAGGGCTTGGAAACACCATATATTTT
TRBV3-1/TRBV3-2	TRBJ1-1	-	-	CASSQVTPSTEAFF	TGTGCCAGCAGCCAAGTTACACCCTCCACTGAAGCTTTCTTT
TRBV19	TRBJ1-4	TRBD1	few	CASSRGDSNEKLFF	TGTGCCAGCTCTAGAGGGGACAGTAATGAAAAACTGTTTTTT
TRBV12-3/TRBV12-4	TRBJ1-5	TRBD1	-	CASNTGDRQPQHF	TGTGCCAGCAATACAGGGGATCGTCAGCCCCAGCATTTT